This TCR beta chain appears in the sequencing data of a study of control samples from healthy donors and cancer patients. This CDR3 comprises 12 residues. Germline V gives CDR1 MNHEY, CDR2 SVGAGI. V dropped 0 bases and J dropped 7; count of bases not matched to a gene: 0. Repertoires were generated with immunoSEQ multiplex PCR, while TCRdb's copy carries only in-frame clones and drops some. The sample comprises under 300,000 clones, around 79% of which are singletons, and 13% rests with the top ten. Comments on this clone: This specimen includes other DNA sequences encoding the same CDR3.

Source material: PBMCs. This chain uses TRBV6-5 with TRBJ2-7; 7 bases are shared with TRBD2. The receptor was isolated from a woman aged 55 to 70 with lung cancer. CDR3 sequence reads: CASSYSGGEQYF. CDR3 sequence (DNA): TGTGCCAGCAGTTACTCGGGGGGGGAGCAGTACTTC.